One and the same sample provided the 3 T cell receptor beta chains below, sequenced in a study of shared clonotypes between healthy human individuals. Assay: immunoSEQ multiplex PCR; the TCRdb copy retains only in-frame clones and omits some. There are 1,100,000 or so clones in the sample; around three quarters occur only once, and under 0.6% lies in the top ten. Sequencing was performed on memory CD4+ T cells from PBMCs. As to subset: CD45RA-negative fraction. The receptors stem from a man aged 18 to 29 in good health. Some clones in this sample may be carry-over from other donors' samples.

V and J are TRBV5-5 and TRBJ1-1; tentative D call: TRBD1 (5 bases). The CDR3 is 16 amino acids. CDR1 is SGHKS, CDR2 YYEKEE, per germline (reference sequence). Trimming shortened V by 4 bases and J by 3 bases, and 19 bases separated the two germline ends. The CDR3 DNA is TGTGCCAGCAGCCCCGGCCAGGGCAGTGAGGACACTGAAGCTTTCTTT. Translated: CASSPGQGSEDTEAFF.

The chain links TRBV6-4 to TRBJ2-7, with 7 positions matching TRBD1. The CDR3 is 15 amino acids. Per germline, CDR1 MRHNA and CDR2 SNTAGT. V gave up 7 bases and J gave up 2 bases; unmatched junction bases: 11. CDR3 nucleotide sequence: TGTGCCAGCAACCACCCGGACAGGATAACCTACGAGCAGTACTTC. As protein: CASNHPDRITYEQYF.

The chain combines TRBV2 with TRBJ1-1; 7 bases line up with TRBD1. This CDR3 is built from 14 residues. V was pared by 4 bases and J by 0 bases, with 2 bases of the junction left unmatched. Germline loops: CDR1 SNHLY, CDR2 FYNNEI. CDR3 nucleotides: TGTGCCAGCAGTGTGGGACAGTTGAACACTGAAGCTTTCTTT. Its protein product is CASSVGQLNTEAFF.